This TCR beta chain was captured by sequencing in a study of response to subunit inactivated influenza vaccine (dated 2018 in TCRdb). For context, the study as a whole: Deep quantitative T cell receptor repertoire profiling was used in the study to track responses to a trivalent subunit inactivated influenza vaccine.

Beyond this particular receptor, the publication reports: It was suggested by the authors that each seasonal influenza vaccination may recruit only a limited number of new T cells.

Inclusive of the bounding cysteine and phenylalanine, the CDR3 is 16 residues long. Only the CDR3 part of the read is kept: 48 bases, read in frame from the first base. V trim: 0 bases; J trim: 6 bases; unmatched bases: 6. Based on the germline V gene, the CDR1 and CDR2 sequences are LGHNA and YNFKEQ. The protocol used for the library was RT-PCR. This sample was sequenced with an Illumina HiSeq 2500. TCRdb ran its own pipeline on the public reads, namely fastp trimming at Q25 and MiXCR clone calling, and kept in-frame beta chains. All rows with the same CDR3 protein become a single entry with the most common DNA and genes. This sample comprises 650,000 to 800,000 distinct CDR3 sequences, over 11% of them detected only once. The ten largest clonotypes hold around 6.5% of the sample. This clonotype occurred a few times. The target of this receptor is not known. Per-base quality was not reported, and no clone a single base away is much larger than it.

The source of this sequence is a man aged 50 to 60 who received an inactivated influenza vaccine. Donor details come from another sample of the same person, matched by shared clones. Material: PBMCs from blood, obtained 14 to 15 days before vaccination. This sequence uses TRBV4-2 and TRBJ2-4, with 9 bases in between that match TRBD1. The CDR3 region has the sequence CASSQDSDRGGNIQYF. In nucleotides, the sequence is TGTGCCAGCAGCCAAGATTCCGACAGGGGGGGAAACATTCAGTACTTC.